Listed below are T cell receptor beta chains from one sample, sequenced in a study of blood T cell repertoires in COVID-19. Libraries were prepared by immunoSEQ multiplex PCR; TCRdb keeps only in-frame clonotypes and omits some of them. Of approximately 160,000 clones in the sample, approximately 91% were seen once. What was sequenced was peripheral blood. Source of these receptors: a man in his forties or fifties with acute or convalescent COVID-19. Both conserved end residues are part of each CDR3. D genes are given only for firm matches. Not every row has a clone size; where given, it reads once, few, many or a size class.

CATSDPVTGGNEQFF	TGTGCCACCAGTGACCCCGTGACCGGGGGCAATGAGCAGTTCTTC	TRBJ2-1	.	.	TRBV24-1
CASSDRQASNQPQHF	TGTGCCAGCAGTGACAGGCAGGCCAGCAATCAGCCCCAGCATTTT	TRBJ1-5	.	.	TRBV2
CASSLLRLAGGYNEQFF	TGTGCCAGCAGTTTACTACGACTAGCGGGGGGTTACAATGAGCAGTTCTTC	TRBJ2-1	.	TRBD2	TRBV28
CASSPIIASSYNEQFF	TGTGCCAGCTCACCAATCATAGCCAGCTCCTACAATGAGCAGTTCTTC	TRBJ2-1	.	.	TRBV18
CASSLADIQSGANVLTF	TGCGCCAGCAGCTTGGCCGACATCCAATCTGGGGCCAACGTCCTGACTTTC	TRBJ2-6	.	.	TRBV5-1
CASSQSVASYEQYF	TGTGCCAGCAGTCAGTCAGTGGCCTCCTACGAGCAGTACTTC	TRBJ2-7	.	.	TRBV6-5
CANQSRRAGRSYNSPLHF	TGTGCCAACCAATCCCGCAGGGCAGGGAGGTCCTATAATTCACCCCTCCACTTT	TRBJ1-6	few	.	TRBV27
CASSSGSSGGQPQHF	TGTGCCAGCAGTTCTGGTTCCAGTGGAGGTCAGCCCCAGCATTTT	TRBJ1-5	once	.	TRBV28
CASSMATGELFF	TGTGCCAGCTCTATGGCCACCGGGGAGCTGTTTTTT	TRBJ2-2	.	.	TRBV18
CASSAMSGAFF	TGTGCCAGCAGCGCTATGTCAGGAGCTTTCTTT	TRBJ1-1	.	.	TRBV3-1/TRBV3-2
CASSEGDGSSYEQYF	TGTGCCAGCAGTGAGGGGGACGGGAGCTCCTACGAGCAGTACTTC	TRBJ2-7	.	.	TRBV6-1
CASSDQEGQPQHF	TGTGCCAGCAGTGACCAGGAAGGTCAGCCCCAGCATTTT	TRBJ1-5	.	.	TRBV6-4
CASSENYEQYF	TGTGCCAGCAGTGAGAACTACGAGCAGTACTTC	TRBJ2-7	.	.	TRBV28
CASSPRPSDGYTF	TGTGCCAGCTCACCGAGGCCCTCGGATGGCTACACCTTC	TRBJ1-2	.	.	TRBV18
CASSGRLAGIKVDTQYF	TGTGCCAGCAGCGGGCGACTAGCGGGAATAAAGGTAGATACGCAGTATTTT	TRBJ2-3	.	TRBD2	TRBV3-1/TRBV3-2
CASSWTSINEQFF	TGTGCCAGCAGTTGGACTAGTATCAATGAGCAGTTCTTC	TRBJ2-1	.	TRBD2	TRBV28
CASSSAIDNEQFF	TGTGCCAGTAGTAGCGCGATCGATAATGAGCAGTTCTTC	TRBJ2-1	.	.	TRBV19
CASSLGQGRTEAFF	TGTGCCAGCAGCTTAGGGCAGGGAAGGACTGAAGCTTTCTTT	TRBJ1-1	few	.	TRBV7-8
CASSLSHSTGGNEQFF	TGTGCCAGCAGTTTATCTCACTCGACAGGGGGGAATGAGCAGTTCTTC	TRBJ2-1	.	TRBD1	TRBV27
CASTEGQGGINEQFF	TGTGCCAGCACCGAGGGACAGGGTGGTATCAATGAGCAGTTCTTC	TRBJ2-1	.	TRBD1	TRBV6-5
CASSPRLAANTGELFF	TGTGCCAGCAGCCCCAGACTAGCGGCGAACACCGGGGAGCTGTTTTTT	TRBJ2-2	.	TRBD2	TRBV11-2
CASSLLRGPDTQYF	TGTGCCAGCAGTTTACTGCGGGGACCAGATACGCAGTATTTT	TRBJ2-3	once	.	TRBV27
CASSMGQGSGYTF	TGTGCCAGCAGTATGGGACAGGGGAGTGGCTACACCTTC	TRBJ1-2	.	TRBD1	TRBV6-5
CASVSGGRYNEQFF	TGTGCCAGCGTTTCGGGGGGGCGATACAATGAGCAGTTCTTC	TRBJ2-1	once	TRBD2	TRBV5-8
CASSSSLRDTNIQYF	TGTGCCAGCAGTTCATCCCTCCGGGACACGAACATTCAGTACTTC	TRBJ2-4	.	.	TRBV28
CASGGQQETQYF	TGTGCCAGCGGTGGACAGCAAGAGACCCAGTACTTC	TRBJ2-5	.	.	TRBV7-8
CASSFASSGRQETQYF	TGTGCCAGCAGCTTTGCTAGTTCAGGGAGGCAAGAGACCCAGTACTTC	TRBJ2-5	.	.	TRBV7-6
CASSFAGSGNTIYF	TGTGCCAGCAGCTTCGCCGGCTCTGGAAACACCATATATTTT	TRBJ1-3	few	.	TRBV7-3
CASRWGTHDQPQHF	TGTGCCAGTAGATGGGGGACACACGATCAGCCCCAGCATTTT	TRBJ1-5	.	.	TRBV19
CASAPGGTDTQYF	TGTGCCAGCGCCCCGGGGGGCACAGATACGCAGTATTTT	TRBJ2-3	.	.	TRBV11-3
CASGTGGRTEAFF	TGTGCTAGTGGAACAGGGGGTCGCACTGAAGCTTTCTTT	TRBJ1-1	.	TRBD1	TRBV12-5
CASSASDRSYEQYF	TGTGCCAGTAGTGCGTCCGACAGGTCCTACGAGCAGTACTTC	TRBJ2-7	.	.	TRBV19
CASSSPGGSGGAHEQFF	TGTGCCAGCAGCTCCCCCGGGGGTAGCGGGGGGGCCCATGAGCAGTTCTTC	TRBJ2-1	.	TRBD2	TRBV7-9
CASSLAPQDYTF	TGTGCCAGCAGCTTAGCCCCGCAGGATTACACCTTC	TRBJ1-2	.	.	TRBV7-8
CASSARGSDSPLHF	TGTGCCAGCAGCGCCAGGGGATCGGATTCACCCCTCCACTTT	TRBJ1-6	.	.	TRBV9
CASSFNQAGGRGGETQYF	TGTGCCAGCAGCTTTAATCAAGCGGGAGGCCGGGGCGGAGAGACCCAGTACTTC	TRBJ2-5	.	TRBD2	TRBV5-4
CASSLEEPKNTEAFF	TGCGCCAGCAGCTTGGAGGAGCCGAAGAACACTGAAGCTTTCTTT	TRBJ1-1	.	.	TRBV5-1
CASNPRGALGEKLFF	TGTGCCAGCAACCCGCGGGGGGCTTTGGGTGAAAAACTGTTTTTT	TRBJ1-4	once	.	TRBV6-6
CAIPTGEDYGYTF	TGTGCCATCCCCACAGGGGAAGACTATGGCTACACCTTC	TRBJ1-2	.	TRBD1	TRBV10-3
CASSPWLVETQYF	TGTGCCAGCAGCCCCTGGCTGGTGGAGACCCAGTACTTC	TRBJ2-5	.	.	TRBV5-6
CASSPGQGFEQFF	TGTGCCAGCAGCCCCGGACAGGGGTTTGAGCAGTTCTTC	TRBJ2-1	.	TRBD1	TRBV7-3
CASRLAGVRDGELFF	TGTGCCAGCAGGCTAGCGGGAGTGCGCGACGGGGAGCTGTTTTTT	TRBJ2-2	.	TRBD2	TRBV27
CASSRLSGNTIYF	TGTGCCAGCAGCCGGCTCTCTGGAAACACCATATATTTT	TRBJ1-3	.	.	TRBV14
CASSLAGQTYEQYF	TGTGCCAGCAGCTTGGCCGGACAGACCTACGAGCAGTACTTC	TRBJ2-7	.	.	TRBV5-5
CATSDSIYTGELFF	TGTGCCACCAGTGATTCTATTTACACCGGGGAGCTGTTTTTT	TRBJ2-2	.	.	TRBV24-1
CASSLFPTSLSYNEQFF	TGTGCCAGCAGTTTATTCCCAACTAGCTTGTCATACAATGAGCAGTTCTTC	TRBJ2-1	.	.	TRBV27
CASSLNTGALGYTF	TGTGCCAGCAGCTTGAACACAGGGGCGCTCGGCTACACCTTC	TRBJ1-2	.	TRBD1	TRBV5-4
CASSSPRRGGSGGNTIYF	TGTGCCAGCAGTTCACCCCGAAGGGGGGGTTCGGGTGGAAACACCATATATTTT	TRBJ1-3	.	.	TRBV28
CASSTALIYEQYF	TGTGCCAGTAGTACCGCACTCATCTACGAGCAGTACTTC	TRBJ2-7	.	.	TRBV19
CASSEEGGTNEKLFF	TGCGCCAGCAGCGAGGAGGGAGGAACTAATGAAAAACTGTTTTTT	TRBJ1-4	.	.	TRBV5-1
CASSLPGTGHRRRNTEAFF	TGTGCCAGCAGCCTGCCCGGGACAGGGCACCGGAGACGGAACACTGAAGCTTTCTTT	TRBJ1-1	.	TRBD1	TRBV5-6
CASSLGGRTDTQYF	TGTGCCAGCAGTTTGGGCGGGAGGACAGATACGCAGTATTTT	TRBJ2-3	once	TRBD2	TRBV6-2/TRBV6-3
CASSPDRGLGQPQHF	TGTGCCAGCAGCCCGGACAGGGGGTTAGGTCAGCCCCAGCATTTT	TRBJ1-5	few	TRBD1	TRBV5-5
CASSVGLAGGLVETQYF	TGTGCCAGCAGCGTAGGACTAGCGGGGGGGCTGGTCGAGACCCAGTACTTC	TRBJ2-5	.	TRBD2	TRBV9